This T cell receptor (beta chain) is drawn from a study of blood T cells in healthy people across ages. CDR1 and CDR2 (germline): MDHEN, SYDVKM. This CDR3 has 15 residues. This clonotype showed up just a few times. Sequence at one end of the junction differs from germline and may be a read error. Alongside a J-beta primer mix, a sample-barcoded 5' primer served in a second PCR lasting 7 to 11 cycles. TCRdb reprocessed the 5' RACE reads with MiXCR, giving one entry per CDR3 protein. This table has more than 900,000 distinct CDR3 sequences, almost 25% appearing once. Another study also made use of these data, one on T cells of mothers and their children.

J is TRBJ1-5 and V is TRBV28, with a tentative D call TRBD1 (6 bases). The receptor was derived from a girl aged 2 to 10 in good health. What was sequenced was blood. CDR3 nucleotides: TGTGCCGGCAGTTCCGGACAGCATAGCAATCAGCCCCAGCATTTT. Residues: CAGSSGQHSNQPQHF.